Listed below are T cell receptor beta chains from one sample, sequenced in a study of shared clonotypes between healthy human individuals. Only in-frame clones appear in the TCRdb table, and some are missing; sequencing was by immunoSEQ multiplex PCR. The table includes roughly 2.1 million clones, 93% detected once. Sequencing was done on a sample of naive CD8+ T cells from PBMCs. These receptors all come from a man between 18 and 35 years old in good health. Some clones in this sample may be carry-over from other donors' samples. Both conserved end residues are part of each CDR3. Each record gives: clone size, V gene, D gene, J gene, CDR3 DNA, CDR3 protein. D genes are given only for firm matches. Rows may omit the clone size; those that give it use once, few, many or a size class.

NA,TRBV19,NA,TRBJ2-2,TGTGCCAGCGGAGCGCCCGGGGAGCTGTTTTTT,CASGAPGELFF
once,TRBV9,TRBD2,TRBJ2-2,TGTGCCAGCAGCCTAGGGGGACTAGCGGAGGTGCGGGGTACCGGGGAGCTGTTTTTT,CASSLGGLAEVRGTGELFF
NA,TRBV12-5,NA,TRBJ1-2,TGTCCTCTCGCCCCCCTGAACTATGGCTACACCTTC,CPLAPLNYGYTF
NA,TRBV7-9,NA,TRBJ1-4,TGTGCCAGCAGCTCAAACAGGGTTGCGAATGAAAAACTGTTTTTT,CASSSNRVANEKLFF
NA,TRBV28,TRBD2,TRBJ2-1,TGTGCCAGCGCCGGACTAGCGGGGTACAATGAGCAGTTCTTC,CASAGLAGYNEQFF
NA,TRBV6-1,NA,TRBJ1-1,TGTGCCAGCAGTACCAGACAGGACAACACTGAAGCTTTCTTT,CASSTRQDNTEAFF
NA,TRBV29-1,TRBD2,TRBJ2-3,TGCAGCGCCACCCCCCAATGGGTGACTAGCGGGAAGGTTGCAGATACGCAGTATTTT,CSATPQWVTSGKVADTQYF
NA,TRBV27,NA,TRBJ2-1,TGTGCCACAGGCCCCCAAACAGGGATATACAATGAGCAGTTCTTC,CATGPQTGIYNEQFF
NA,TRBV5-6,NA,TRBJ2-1,TGTGCCAGCATCGAGGGGACGGGTTCCTACAATGAGCAGTTCTTC,CASIEGTGSYNEQFF
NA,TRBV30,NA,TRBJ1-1,TGTGCCTGGAGTGTTGACTCGAACACTGAAGCTTTCTTT,CAWSVDSNTEAFF
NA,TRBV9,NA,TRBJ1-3,TGTGCCAGCAGCCCATACGCAAGCCTTGGAAACACCATATATTTT,CASSPYASLGNTIYF
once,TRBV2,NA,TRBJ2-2,TGTGCCAGCAGGGCCGGGACCTCGAACACCGGGGAGCTGTTTTTT,CASRAGTSNTGELFF
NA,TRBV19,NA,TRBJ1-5,TGTGCCAGTAAAAGGTCAGATATGATTAGCAATCAGCCCCAGCATTTT,CASKRSDMISNQPQHF
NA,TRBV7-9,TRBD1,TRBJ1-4,TGTGCCAGCAGCTCCAGACAGGGCCTTAGTTCTGGTGAAAAACTGTTTTTT,CASSSRQGLSSGEKLFF
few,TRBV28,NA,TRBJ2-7,TGTGCCAGCAGTTTTCCTCGCTACGAGCAGTACTTC,CASSFPRYEQYF
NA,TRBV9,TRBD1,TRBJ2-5,TGTGCCAGCAGCGCCGACAGGGAAGAGACCCAGTACTTC,CASSADREETQYF
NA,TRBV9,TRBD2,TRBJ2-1,TGTGCCAGCAGCGACCGGACTAGCGAGGGTGAGCAGTTCTTC,CASSDRTSEGEQFF
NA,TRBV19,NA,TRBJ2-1,TGTGCCAGTAGTGTGACAGACTACTACAATGAGCAGTTCTTC,CASSVTDYYNEQFF
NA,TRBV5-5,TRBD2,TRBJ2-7,TGTGCCAGCAGCGGGACTAGCGGGATTCGCTACGAGCAGTACTTC,CASSGTSGIRYEQYF
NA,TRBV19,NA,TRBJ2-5,TGTGCCAGTAGTATAGTTGCCCAGAAAGAGACCCAGTACTTC,CASSIVAQKETQYF
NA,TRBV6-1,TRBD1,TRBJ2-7,TGTGCCAGCCGGACAGGGATGGCCTACGAGCAGTACTTC,CASRTGMAYEQYF
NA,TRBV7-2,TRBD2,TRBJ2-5,TGTGCCAGCAGCTTAGCCTACAGTACCGTGACTAGCGGGCTCCAAGAGACCCAGTACTTC,CASSLAYSTVTSGLQETQYF
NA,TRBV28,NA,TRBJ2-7,TGTGCCAGCAGTGCCCCCGGGGGCTCCTACGAGCAGTACTTC,CASSAPGGSYEQYF
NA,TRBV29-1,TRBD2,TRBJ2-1,TGCAGCGTGGTGGGGACTAGCGGGAGCCCCTACAATGAGCAGTTCTTC,CSVVGTSGSPYNEQFF
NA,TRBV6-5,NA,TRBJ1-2,TGTGCCAGCACCCCCGACCGTTCCACCTTCTATGGCTACACCTTC,CASTPDRSTFYGYTF
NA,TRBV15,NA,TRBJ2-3,TGTGCCACCGCCCGTGGTCCGAGCACAGATACGCAGTATTTT,CATARGPSTDTQYF
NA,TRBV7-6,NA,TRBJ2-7,TGTGCCAGCAGCTTAGCGTCGGGGTCCGAGCAGTACTTC,CASSLASGSEQYF
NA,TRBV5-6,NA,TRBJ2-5,TGTGCCAGCAGCTTGGACAGATCCCAAGAGACCCAGTACTTC,CASSLDRSQETQYF
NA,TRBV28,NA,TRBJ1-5,TGTGCCAGCAGTTCCCCGCCCTACAGGCAGGACAATCAGCCCCAGCATTTT,CASSSPPYRQDNQPQHF
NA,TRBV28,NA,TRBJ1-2,TGTGCCAGCAGTTTAACCGACCCCGTCGTAGATGGCTACACCTTC,CASSLTDPVVDGYTF
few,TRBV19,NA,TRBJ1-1,TGTGCCAGTAGTATGTCCGGGAACACTGAAGCTTTCTTT,CASSMSGNTEAFF
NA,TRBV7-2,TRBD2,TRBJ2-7,TGTGCCAGCAGCTTAGTCTTCGGTGAGCGGGAGGAGGTAGACGAGCAGTACTTC,CASSLVFGEREEVDEQYF
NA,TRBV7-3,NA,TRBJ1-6,TGTGCCAGCAGCTTAACAGCCAGGGGCTCACCCCTCCACTTT,CASSLTARGSPLHF
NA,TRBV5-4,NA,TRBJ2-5,TGTGCCAGCAGCTTCCGCCAAGGGGTCGGTGAGACCCAGTACTTC,CASSFRQGVGETQYF
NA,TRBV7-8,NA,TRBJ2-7,TGTGCCAGCAGCTTACGGCGGAACTACGAGCAGTACTTC,CASSLRRNYEQYF